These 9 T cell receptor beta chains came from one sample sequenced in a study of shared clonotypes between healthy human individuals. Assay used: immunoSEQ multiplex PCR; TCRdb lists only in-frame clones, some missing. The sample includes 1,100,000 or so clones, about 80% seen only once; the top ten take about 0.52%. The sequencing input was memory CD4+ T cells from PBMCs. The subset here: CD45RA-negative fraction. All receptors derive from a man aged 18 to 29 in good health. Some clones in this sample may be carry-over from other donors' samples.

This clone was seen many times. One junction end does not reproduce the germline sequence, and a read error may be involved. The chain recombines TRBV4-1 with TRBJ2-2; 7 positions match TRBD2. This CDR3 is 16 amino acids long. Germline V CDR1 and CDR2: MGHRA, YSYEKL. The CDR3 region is CASGQSGTRGPGELFF. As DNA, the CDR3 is TGCGCCAGCGGCCAGAGCGGGACCCGGGGCCCCGGGGAGCTGTTTTTT.

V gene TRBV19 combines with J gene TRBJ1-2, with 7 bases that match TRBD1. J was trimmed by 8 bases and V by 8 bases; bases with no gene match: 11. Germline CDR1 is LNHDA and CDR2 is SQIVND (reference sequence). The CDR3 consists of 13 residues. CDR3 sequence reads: CASEGALKRGYTF. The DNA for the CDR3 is TGTGCCAGTGAGGGGGCACTGAAGCGAGGCTACACCTTC. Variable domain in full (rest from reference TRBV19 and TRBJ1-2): DGGITQSPKYLFRKEGQNVTLSCEQNLNHDAMYWYRQDPGQGLRLIYYSQIVNDFQKGDIAEGYSVSREKKESFPLTVTSAQKNPTAFYLCASEGALKRGYTFGSGTRLTVV.

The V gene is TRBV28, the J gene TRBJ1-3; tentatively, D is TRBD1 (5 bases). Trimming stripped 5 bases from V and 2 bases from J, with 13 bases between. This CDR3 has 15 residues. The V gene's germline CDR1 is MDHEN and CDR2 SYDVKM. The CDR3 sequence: CASSIQRGAGNTIYF. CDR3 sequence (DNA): TGTGCCAGCAGTATCCAACGGGGGGCTGGAAACACCATATATTTT.

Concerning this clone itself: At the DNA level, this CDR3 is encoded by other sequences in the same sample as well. CDR3 nucleotides: TGTGCCAGCAGTTTGGGGCTAGCGGGAGGGGAGCAGTTCTTC. It is translated as CASSLGLAGGEQFF. The rearrangement uses TRBV28 and TRBJ2-1, with 12 bases matching TRBD2. The J segment lost 10 bases and the V segment lost 3 bases, leaving 4 bases of the junction unmatched. Looked up from germline, CDR1 is MDHEN and CDR2 is SYDVKM. CDR3 length: 14 amino acids.

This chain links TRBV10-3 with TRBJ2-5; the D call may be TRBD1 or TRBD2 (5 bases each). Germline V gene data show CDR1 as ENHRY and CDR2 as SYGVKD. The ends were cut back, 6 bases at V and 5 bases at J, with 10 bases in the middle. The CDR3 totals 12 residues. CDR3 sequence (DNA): TGTGCCATCAGCGGGACGGGGGAGACCCAGTACTTC. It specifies CAISGTGETQYF.

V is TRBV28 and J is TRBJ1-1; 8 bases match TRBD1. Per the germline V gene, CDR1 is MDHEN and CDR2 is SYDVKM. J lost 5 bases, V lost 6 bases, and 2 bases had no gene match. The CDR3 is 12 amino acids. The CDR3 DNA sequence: TGTGCCAGCAGCCGGGACAGGACTGAAGCTTTCTTT. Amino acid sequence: CASSRDRTEAFF.

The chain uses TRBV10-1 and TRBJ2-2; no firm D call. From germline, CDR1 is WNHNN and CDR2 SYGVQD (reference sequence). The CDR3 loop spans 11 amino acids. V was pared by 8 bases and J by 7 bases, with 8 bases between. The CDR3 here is CASGGVGELFF. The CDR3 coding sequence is TGCGCCAGCGGTGGGGTCGGGGAGCTGTTTTTT.

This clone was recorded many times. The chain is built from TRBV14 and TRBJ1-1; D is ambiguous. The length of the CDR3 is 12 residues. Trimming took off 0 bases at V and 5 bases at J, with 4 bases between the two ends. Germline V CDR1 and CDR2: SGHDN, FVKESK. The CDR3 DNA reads TGTGCCAGCAGCCAAGACTGGACTGAAGCTTTCTTT. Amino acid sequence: CASSQDWTEAFF. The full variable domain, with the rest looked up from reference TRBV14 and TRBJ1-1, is EAGVTQFPSHSVIEKGQTVTLRCDPISGHDNLYWYRRVMGKEIKFLLHFVKESKQDESGMPNNRFLAERTGGTYSTLKVQPAELEDSGVYFCASSQDWTEAFFGQGTRLTVV.

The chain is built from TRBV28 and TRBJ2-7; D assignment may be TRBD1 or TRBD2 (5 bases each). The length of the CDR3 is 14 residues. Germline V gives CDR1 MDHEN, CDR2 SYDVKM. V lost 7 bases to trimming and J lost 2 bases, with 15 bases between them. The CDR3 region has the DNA TGTGCCAGCACCGGGGTAGGGGTTGCCTACGAGCAGTACTTC. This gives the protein CASTGVGVAYEQYF.